The 26 T cell receptor beta chains in this list originate from one sample, sequenced in a study of blood T cell repertoires in COVID-19. This table comes from immunoSEQ multiplex PCR, and its TCRdb copy is limited to in-frame clones, with some not included. The profile covers about 270,000 clones, with approximately 90% appearing a single time and 4.1% taken by the ten largest. The source material was PBMCs or T cells enriched from blood (not recorded which). The source is a woman in her twenties or thirties with acute COVID-19.

This chain joins TRBV4-3 and TRBJ2-7; perhaps TRBD2 as D (5 bases). V lost 0 bases and J 2 bases, leaving 8 bases between the germline ends. Germline V gives CDR1 LGHNA, CDR2 YSLEER. The CDR3 extends over 14 amino acids. The CDR3 nucleotides are TGCGCCAGCAGCCAAGATATGACTACCTACGAGCAGTACTTC. Protein sequence: CASSQDMTTYEQYF.

This clone was counted only a few times. This sequence joins TRBV5-1 and TRBJ1-2; D uncertain. CDR3 length equals 13 residues. The V and J ends lost 4 bases and 3 bases respectively, with 10 bases between them. In germline, CDR1 is SGHRS, CDR2 YFSETQ. CDR3 in DNA: TGCGCCAGCAGCCAGATGGGAGACTATGGCTACACCTTC. Amino acid sequence: CASSQMGDYGYTF.

This sequence joins TRBV24-1 and TRBJ2-2, with 12 bases fitting TRBD2. V shed 7 bases and J 3 bases; nucleotides not matched to a gene: 11. Per the germline V gene, CDR1 is KGHDR and CDR2 is SFDVKD. The CDR3 extends over 18 amino acids. The CDR3 bases are TGTGCCACCAGCGGGTGGCTAGCGGGAGGGTCGGACACCGGGGAGCTGTTTTTT. Translating gives CATSGWLAGGSDTGELFF.

The rearrangement links TRBV5-1 to TRBJ1-1; 10 positions agree with TRBD1. V was clipped by 4 bases and J by 8 bases; unmatched bases: 8. Germline V CDR1 and CDR2: SGHRS, YFSETQ. The CDR3 loop spans 14 amino acids. The CDR3 sequence is CASSDGTGELEAFF. In DNA, the CDR3 is TGCGCCAGCAGCGACGGGACAGGGGAGCTCGAAGCTTTCTTT.

This chain connects TRBV4-1 to TRBJ2-2; 8 positions match TRBD1. The ends lost 3 bases at V and 4 bases at J; junction bases unmatched: 4. The germline V gene has CDR1 MGHRA and CDR2 YSYEKL. The CDR3 runs 15 residues. CDR3 region: CASSHDGQGTGELFF. The CDR3 region has the DNA TGCGCCAGCAGCCACGACGGACAGGGCACCGGGGAGCTGTTTTTT.

This chain joins TRBV2 and TRBJ1-5; possibly TRBD1 for D (5 bases). Trimming left V 5 bases short and J 11 bases short, with 19 bases between. The CDR3 loop spans 14 amino acids. Per germline, CDR1 SNHLY and CDR2 FYNNEI. CDR3 DNA sequence: TGTGCCAGCAGTACCGGACATCGGGCCGAGGCCCAGCATTTT. Its translation: CASSTGHRAEAQHF.

V and J are TRBV3-1 (or the pseudogene TRBV3-2) and TRBJ2-1, with 10 bases fitting TRBD2. V was clipped by 3 bases and J by 7 bases; unmatched bases: 6. The CDR3 extends over 15 amino acids. Germline CDR1 and CDR2: LGHDT and YNNKEL (reference sequence). The CDR3: CASSQASGSYNEQFF. The CDR3 region has the DNA TGTGCCAGCAGCCAGGCTAGCGGGAGTTATAATGAGCAGTTCTTC.

The chain carries TRBV4-1 and TRBJ1-4; D perhaps matches TRBD1 (6 bases). This CDR3 has 15 amino acids. The germline V and J ends were trimmed by 5 bases and 8 bases, with 18 bases remaining between them. The germline CDR1 and CDR2 sequences are MGHRA and YSYEKL. The CDR3 DNA follows: TGCGCCAGCAGCACAGATGGAACAGGGTACGAAAAACTGTTTTTT. Protein: CASSTDGTGYEKLFF.

This clone was recorded once. The J gene is TRBJ2-7, the V gene TRBV13; 10 bases are a match to TRBD1. Germline CDR1 and CDR2: PRHDT and FYEKMQ (reference sequence). Losses at the gene ends were 5 bases for V and 4 bases for J; bases not matched to a gene: 5. The CDR3 contains 14 residues. CDR3 sequence: CASSPRDRGYEQYF. The CDR3 nucleotides read TGTGCCAGCAGCCCGCGGGACAGGGGTTACGAGCAGTACTTC.

This chain links TRBV24-1 with TRBJ2-1; 10 bases agree with TRBD1. J gave up 8 bases and V 9 bases, and 9 bases lay outside the gene matches. The CDR3 sequence is 14 residues long. The germline V gene has CDR1 KGHDR and CDR2 SFDVKD. The CDR3: CATGPGTGVDEQFF. The CDR3 nucleotides read TGTGCCACCGGTCCCGGGACAGGGGTAGATGAGCAGTTCTTC.

This chain links TRBV28 with TRBJ2-7; D uncertain. Germline assignment: CDR1 MDHEN and CDR2 SYDVKM. This CDR3 is 12 amino acids long. V lost 5 bases, J lost 6 bases, and 11 bases lay in between. The CDR3 DNA reads as TGTGCCAGCAGTCTGGGCTTGGCCGAGCAGTACTTC. It yields the protein CASSLGLAEQYF.

This clone was picked up one time. The V and J genes are TRBV19 and TRBJ1-5; no clear D. The V end was cut by 5 bases, the J end by 3 bases, with 8 bases between. CDR1 is LNHDA, CDR2 SQIVND, per germline (reference sequence). CDR3 length: 13 amino acids. This CDR3 is CASSFRANQPQHF. DNA for the CDR3: TGTGCCAGTAGTTTCCGAGCCAATCAGCCCCAGCATTTT.

A single count supports this clone. The chain employs TRBV5-1 and TRBJ1-2; possible D gene TRBD1, 5 bases. V was pared by 6 bases and J by 6 bases, with 18 bases between. The CDR3 runs to 14 residues. In germline, CDR1 is SGHRS, CDR2 YFSETQ. The CDR3 bases are TGCGCCAGCACCTCAGTTGCAGGGCTGGATGGCTACACCTTC. As protein: CASTSVAGLDGYTF.

This CDR3 reads CASSRQINSPLHF. The CDR3 coding sequence is TGTGCCAGCAGTCGACAGATAAATTCACCCCTCCACTTT. The chain has TRBV6-4 and TRBJ1-6, with D perhaps TRBD1 (5 bases). The germline V and J ends were trimmed by 5 bases and 7 bases, with 9 bases remaining between them. Germline CDR1 is MRHNA and CDR2 is SNTAGT. CDR3 length equals 13 residues.

The chain recombines TRBV28 with TRBJ2-1; 8 positions agree with TRBD2. Germline trimming cut 10 bases from V and 0 bases from J; bases unmatched to any gene: 11. The CDR3 extends over 16 amino acids. The germline V gene has CDR1 MDHEN and CDR2 SYDVKM. CDR3 in DNA: TGTGCCACCACAGGCGGGGGACTAGTCTCCTACAATGAGCAGTTCTTC. Translating it yields CATTGGGLVSYNEQFF.

The chain combines TRBV6-1 with TRBJ1-5; 7 nucleotides match TRBD1. This CDR3 contains 15 residues. CDR1 and CDR2 from the germline V gene are MNHNS and SASEGT. Unmatched junction bases numbered 6, after V lost 2 bases and J lost 5 bases. Here the CDR3 reads CASSELETGHQPQHF. For the CDR3, the DNA is TGTGCCAGCAGTGAATTGGAGACAGGGCATCAGCCCCAGCATTTT.

The V call is TRBV7-9, the J call TRBJ1-4; TRBD1 matches 11 bases. The germline CDR1 and CDR2 sequences are SEHNR and FQNEAQ (reference sequence). The CDR3 is made up of 16 amino acids. The V gene end was trimmed by 5 bases and the J gene end by 4 bases; junction bases not matched to a gene: 6. CDR3 sequence reads: CASSQGQGAGNEKLFF. CDR3 coding DNA: TGTGCCAGCAGCCAAGGACAGGGGGCGGGTAATGAAAAACTGTTTTTT.

The J gene is TRBJ2-3, the V gene TRBV5-1; 7 nucleotides agree with TRBD2. CDR1 is SGHRS, CDR2 YFSETQ, per germline. V was clipped by 4 bases and J by 2 bases; unmatched bases: 7. The CDR3 has 15 residues. CDR3 in DNA: TGCGCCAGCAGCGAATCAGCGGGGAACACAGATACGCAGTATTTT. Translating gives CASSESAGNTDTQYF.

The V gene is TRBV5-4, the J gene TRBJ1-1; tentative D call: TRBD1 (5 bases). Germline CDR1 is SGHNT and CDR2 is YYREEE (reference sequence). V was trimmed by 0 bases and J by 0 bases, leaving 12 bases between them. The CDR3 has 16 amino acids. The CDR3 region has the DNA TGTGCCAGCAGCTTGGTCGCAGGACACCTGAACACTGAAGCTTTCTTT. Translation: CASSLVAGHLNTEAFF. Variable domain in full (rest from reference TRBV5-4 and TRBJ1-1): ETGVTQSPTHLIKTRGQQVTLRCSSQSGHNTVSWYQQALGQGPQFIFQYYREEENGRGNFPPRFSGLQFPNYSSELNVNALELDDSALYLCASSLVAGHLNTEAFFGQGTRLTVV.

The V and J genes are TRBV25-1 and TRBJ2-3; 10 bases fit TRBD2. Trimming removed 7 bases from V and 4 bases from J; junction bases left unmatched: 2. CDR3 length: 13 residues. Germline CDR1 is MGHDK and CDR2 is SYGVNS. In DNA form, the CDR3 reads TGTGCCAGCACCGGGACTAGCGCAGATACGCAGTATTTT. This codes for CASTGTSADTQYF.

The chain recombines TRBV14 with TRBJ1-2, with 7 bases that match TRBD1. CDR1 and CDR2 from the germline V gene are SGHDN and FVKESK. CDR3 length equals 15 residues. V was clipped by 4 bases and J by 0 bases; unmatched bases: 5. CDR3 nucleotide sequence: TGTGCCAGCAGCCCCCCCGGGACAGCTAACTATGGCTACACCTTC. Its protein is CASSPPGTANYGYTF.

This CDR3 reads CASSVSYQALAPYEQYF. In DNA, the CDR3 is TGTGCCAGCAGTGTTTCTTATCAGGCGCTAGCGCCCTACGAGCAGTACTTC. V usage is TRBV2 and J usage is TRBJ2-7; weak D call: TRBD2 (6 bases). The germline CDR1 and CDR2 sequences are SNHLY and FYNNEI. The V gene lost 4 bases and the J gene lost 2 bases, with 21 bases spanning the gap. The CDR3 has 17 amino acids.

The table lists this clone with a count of one. Additional DNA sequences in this sample encode the identical CDR3. V is TRBV28 and J is TRBJ1-1; D unresolved. CDR1 MDHEN and CDR2 SYDVKM come from the germline V gene. This CDR3 has 11 amino acids. Trimming took off 5 bases at V and 3 bases at J, with 4 bases between the two ends. The CDR3 coding sequence is TGTGCCAGCAGTCCCGACACTGAAGCTTTCTTT. It is translated as CASSPDTEAFF.

This chain uses TRBV5-1 with TRBJ2-3; 12 positions match TRBD1. The CDR3 totals 15 residues. Trimming at V came to 5 bases and at J to 3 bases, leaving 4 bases not matched to a gene. Per the germline V gene, CDR1 is SGHRS and CDR2 is YFSETQ. The CDR3 loop reads CASRMGQGATDTQYF. Here the CDR3 DNA reads TGCGCCAGCAGGATGGGACAGGGGGCAACAGATACGCAGTATTTT.

This chain connects TRBV5-6 to TRBJ1-5; D uncertain. The CDR3 totals 14 residues. V dropped 4 bases and J dropped 4 bases, with 12 bases sitting between them. Per germline, CDR1 SGHDT and CDR2 YYEEEE. DNA of the CDR3: TGTGCCAGCAGCCTTTGGCAGGTTAATCAGCCCCAGCATTTT. Protein sequence: CASSLWQVNQPQHF.

V is TRBV14 and J is TRBJ1-1; D not certain. Trimming left V 0 bases short and J 1 base short, with 12 bases between. The CDR3 length is 16 residues. Germline lookup yields CDR1 SGHDN and CDR2 FVKESK. CDR3 region: CASSQEDRVPNTEAFF. CDR3 nucleotides: TGTGCCAGCAGCCAAGAGGATCGGGTCCCGAACACTGAAGCTTTCTTT.